The 22 T cell receptor beta chains below all came from one sample that was sequenced in a study of blood T cell repertoires in COVID-19. Sequenced by immunoSEQ multiplex PCR; TCRdb stores in-frame clones only, minus some. The sample consists of a few hundred thousand clones, approximately 86% of them appearing once. The sequenced material came from PBMCs or T cells enriched from blood (not recorded which). Every receptor here comes from a woman aged 45-65 years with acute COVID-19.

This clone was counted only a few times. J is TRBJ1-2 and V is TRBV5-1; possible D gene TRBD1, 6 bases. Trimming removed 5 bases at V and 0 bases at J, with 17 bases between. Germline loops: CDR1 SGHRS, CDR2 YFSETQ. This CDR3 spans 16 amino acids. CDR3 in DNA: TGCGCCAGCAGACAACAGGGTTTGGAACCTAACTATGGCTACACCTTC. It encodes CASRQQGLEPNYGYTF.

The chain is built from TRBV27 and TRBJ2-1; 8 bases agree with TRBD2. CDR3 length: 17 amino acids. Losses at the gene ends were 4 bases for V and 8 bases for J; bases not matched to a gene: 16. Germline V CDR1 and CDR2: MNHEY, SMNVEV (reference sequence). The CDR3 DNA reads as TGTGCCAGCAGTTCCTTCGGACTAGCCTCCGAGGCGGATGAGCAGTTCTTC. Its protein is CASSSFGLASEADEQFF.

The chain carries TRBV19 and TRBJ2-3; TRBD2 might be the D (6 bases). This CDR3 has 16 residues. Per the germline V gene, CDR1 is LNHDA and CDR2 is SQIVND (reference sequence). The V end was cut by 7 bases, the J end by 0 bases, with 17 bases between. CDR3 sequence: CASTFSFSGSTDTQYF. The CDR3 DNA reads TGTGCCAGTACCTTTTCGTTTAGCGGTAGCACAGATACGCAGTATTTT.

The chain recombines TRBV6-5 with TRBJ2-1; D is possibly TRBD1 (6 bases). The CDR3 is made up of 15 amino acids. Deletions cut 2 bases from V and 2 bases from J, with 10 bases between. Germline CDR1 MNHEY, CDR2 SVGAGI. Here the CDR3 DNA reads TGTGCCAGCAGTTACGCCAGGGGCCCCTACAATGAGCAGTTCTTC. Protein sequence: CASSYARGPYNEQFF.

V and J are TRBV18 and TRBJ1-1; D uncertain. The germline gives CDR1 KGHSH, CDR2 LQKENI. V dropped 2 bases and J dropped 8 bases, with 12 bases sitting between them. The CDR3 contains 13 residues. The CDR3 DNA reads TGTGCCAGCTCACCAGCCGACACCGTAGAAGCTTTCTTT. Its translation: CASSPADTVEAFF.

The chain couples TRBV10-3 to TRBJ2-3, with 10 bases that match TRBD2. This CDR3 spans 14 amino acids. V shed 9 bases, J shed 3 bases, and the junction held 6 bases outside the gene matches. Germline CDR1 ENHRY, CDR2 SYGVKD. The CDR3: CAIAGGPRTDTQYF. As DNA, the CDR3 is TGTGCCATAGCGGGAGGGCCGCGGACAGATACGCAGTATTTT.

This clone was found once. The chain combines TRBV10-3 with TRBJ1-4; no clear D. This CDR3 is built from 16 residues. CDR1 is ENHRY and CDR2 is SYGVKD in the germline V gene. Between the trimmed V and J ends, which lost 4 bases and 2 bases, there was a span of 14 bases. This chain's CDR3 is CAISVGSPGTNEKLFF. DNA of the CDR3: TGTGCCATCAGTGTTGGTTCCCCGGGGACTAATGAAAAACTGTTTTTT.

This sequence joins TRBV6-5 and TRBJ1-5; D may be TRBD1 (6 bases). CDR3 length equals 14 residues. V lost 6 bases to trimming and J lost 7 bases, with 16 bases between them. CDR1 and CDR2 (germline): MNHEY, SVGAGI. In DNA form, the CDR3 reads TGTGCCAGCAGCCTAGGGGGGGGCGAACAGCCCCAGCATTTT. Its protein product is CASSLGGGEQPQHF.

This chain uses TRBV7-8 with TRBJ1-1; D ambiguous. CDR1 SGHVS and CDR2 FQNEAQ come from the germline V gene. CDR3 length: 13 amino acids. The ends were cut back, 6 bases at V and 7 bases at J, with 15 bases in the middle. For the CDR3, the DNA is TGTGCCAGCAGGAAAACAGAGACGAATGAAGCTTTCTTT. Protein: CASRKTETNEAFF.

The chain combines TRBV19 with TRBJ1-1; 7 nucleotides line up with TRBD1. Germline values: CDR1 LNHDA, CDR2 SQIVND (reference sequence). The CDR3 spans 14 residues. V lost 1 base to trimming and J lost 12 bases; unmatched junction nucleotides: 11. This CDR3 is CASSIGDRVSQTFF. CDR3 nucleotide sequence: TGTGCCAGTAGTATAGGTGACAGGGTGAGTCAAACTTTCTTT.

The rearrangement links TRBV19 to TRBJ2-5; D not resolved. V lost 5 bases, J lost 2 bases, and 6 bases lay in between. CDR3 size: 12 residues. Germline CDR1 LNHDA, CDR2 SQIVND (reference sequence). The CDR3 loop reads CASSGQQETQYF. CDR3 DNA: TGTGCCAGTAGTGGGCAGCAAGAGACCCAGTACTTC.

The genes are TRBV28 and TRBJ1-1; 7 bases are a match to TRBD1. V was pared by 3 bases and J by 0 bases, with 4 bases of the junction left unmatched. Germline V lookup: CDR1 MDHEN, CDR2 SYDVKM. CDR3 length: 15 amino acids. CDR3 DNA: TGTGCCAGCAGTTTTTTCGACAGGGTGAACACTGAAGCTTTCTTT. It encodes CASSFFDRVNTEAFF.

The chain carries TRBV6-5 and TRBJ1-1; tentatively, D is TRBD1 (5 bases). Deletions cut 6 bases from V and 5 bases from J, with 13 bases between. The CDR3 runs to 13 residues. The V gene's germline CDR1 is MNHEY and CDR2 SVGAGI. This CDR3 is CASRRPGGTEAFF. CDR3 DNA: TGTGCCAGCAGGCGCCCGGGGGGAACTGAAGCTTTCTTT.

The gene calls are TRBV29-1 and TRBJ1-2; the D gene is possibly TRBD1 (6 bases). V lost 3 bases to trimming and J lost 4 bases, with 9 bases between them. Looked up from germline, CDR1 is SQVTM and CDR2 is ANQGSEA. This CDR3 has 12 residues. In nucleotides, the CDR3 is TGCAGCGTTGATAGGGGGTTCTATGGCTACACCTTC. Amino acid sequence: CSVDRGFYGYTF. The full variable domain, in which reference TRBV29-1 and TRBJ1-2 provide the parts outside the CDR3, is SAVISQKPSRDICQRGTSLTIQCQVDSQVTMMFWYRQQPGQSLTLIATANQGSEATYESGFVIDKFPISRPNLTFSTLTVSNMSPEDSSIYLCSVDRGFYGYTFGSGTRLTVV.

The chain joins TRBV28 to TRBJ2-7, with 7 bases lining up with TRBD2. The CDR3 loop spans 14 amino acids. The V segment lost 6 bases and the J segment 2 bases; nucleotides outside the gene matches: 7. Germline V gives CDR1 MDHEN, CDR2 SYDVKM. The CDR3 DNA reads TGTGCCAGCAGGCGTGGGACTACTCCCTACGAGCAGTACTTC. This translates into CASRRGTTPYEQYF. Looking up the rest from reference TRBV28 and TRBJ2-7 gives the full variable domain: DVKVTQSSRYLVKRTGEKVFLECVQDMDHENMFWYRQDPGLGLRLIYFSYDVKMKEKGDIPEGYSVSREKKERFSLILESASTNQTSMYLCASRRGTTPYEQYFGPGTRLTVT.

The V gene is TRBV27, the J gene TRBJ1-1, with 8 bases that match TRBD1. Per the germline V gene, CDR1 is MNHEY and CDR2 is SMNVEV (reference sequence). This CDR3 is 17 amino acids long. Trimming cost V 4 bases and J 0 bases; bases outside gene matches: 10. For the CDR3, the DNA is TGTGCCAGCAGTTCCCAAAGGACAGGGAGGATGAACACTGAAGCTTTCTTT. It specifies CASSSQRTGRMNTEAFF.

The chain recombines TRBV27 with TRBJ2-7; 7 bases are a match to TRBD1. Trimming cost V 7 bases and J 1 base; bases outside gene matches: 7. Germline V CDR1 and CDR2: MNHEY, SMNVEV (reference sequence). This CDR3 spans 14 amino acids. In DNA, the CDR3 is TGTGCCAGCACGCCGGGACAGTTGTCCTACGAGCAGTACTTC. Protein sequence: CASTPGQLSYEQYF.

The chain is built from TRBV3-1 (or the pseudogene TRBV3-2) and TRBJ2-7; 9 nucleotides match TRBD1. CDR1 LGHDT and CDR2 YNNKEL come from the germline V gene (reference sequence). V was pared by 4 bases and J by 3 bases, with 7 bases of the junction left unmatched. CDR3 length equals 15 residues. DNA of the CDR3: TGTGCCAGCAGCCCACGACAGGGGGGGTTCTACGAGCAGTACTTC. It is translated as CASSPRQGGFYEQYF.

This rearrangement joins TRBV20-1 to TRBJ1-1; D gene ambiguous. The ends were cut back, 3 bases at V and 5 bases at J, with 13 bases in the middle. The V gene's germline CDR1 is DFQATT and CDR2 SNEGSKA (reference sequence). This CDR3 region has 13 residues. For the CDR3, the DNA is TGCAGTGCTAGTGTGGGAGGGAGGACTGAAGCTTTCTTT. This encodes CSASVGGRTEAFF.

The chain links TRBV19 to TRBJ2-1; 7 positions match TRBD2. The CDR3 has 15 amino acids. V lost 7 bases and J lost 7; bases outside the gene matches: 13. CDR1 is LNHDA, CDR2 SQIVND, per germline (reference sequence). CDR3 region: CASNPGGSWWNEQFF. The DNA of the CDR3 is TGTGCCAGTAACCCTGGCGGGAGTTGGTGGAATGAGCAGTTCTTC.

This sequence joins TRBV18 and TRBJ1-1; 7 bases line up with TRBD1. V gave up 5 bases and J gave up 4 bases; unmatched junction bases: 10. There are 15 residues in the CDR3. In germline, CDR1 is KGHSH, CDR2 LQKENI. CDR3 DNA sequence: TGTGCCAGCTCAACCGCACAGGGGTCTGCCACTGAAGCTTTCTTT. Its translation is CASSTAQGSATEAFF.

The chain carries TRBV5-6 and TRBJ2-7, with unresolved D. Trimming removed 0 bases from V and 2 bases from J, with 9 bases in between. The CDR3 runs to 14 residues. In germline, CDR1 is SGHDT, CDR2 YYEEEE. The CDR3 here is CASSLAARPYEQYF. As DNA, the CDR3 is TGTGCCAGCAGCTTGGCTGCCAGGCCCTACGAGCAGTACTTC.